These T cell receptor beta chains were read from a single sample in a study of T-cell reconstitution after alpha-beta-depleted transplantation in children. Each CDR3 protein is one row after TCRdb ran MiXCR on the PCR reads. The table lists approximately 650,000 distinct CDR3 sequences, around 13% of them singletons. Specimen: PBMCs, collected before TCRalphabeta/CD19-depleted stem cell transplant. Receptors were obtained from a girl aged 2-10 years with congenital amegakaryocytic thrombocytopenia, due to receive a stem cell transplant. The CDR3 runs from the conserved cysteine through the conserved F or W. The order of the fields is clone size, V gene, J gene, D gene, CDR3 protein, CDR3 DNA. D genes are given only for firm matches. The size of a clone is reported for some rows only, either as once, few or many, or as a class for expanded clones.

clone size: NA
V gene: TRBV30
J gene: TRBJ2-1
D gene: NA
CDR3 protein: CAWSVLGLLNEQFF
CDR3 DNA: TGTGCCTGGAGTGTACTTGGGCTTCTCAATGAGCAGTTCTTC

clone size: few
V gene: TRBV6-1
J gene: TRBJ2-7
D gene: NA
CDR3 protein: CASTEVRGRGLALRYEQYF
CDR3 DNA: TGTGCCAGCACCGAAGTCCGGGGACGGGGTCTAGCGCTACGCTACGAGCAGTACTTC

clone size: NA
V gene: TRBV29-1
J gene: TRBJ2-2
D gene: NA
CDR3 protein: CSVDEAPGHSTGELFF
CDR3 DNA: TGCAGCGTTGACGAGGCGCCGGGACATTCCACCGGGGAGCTGTTTTTT

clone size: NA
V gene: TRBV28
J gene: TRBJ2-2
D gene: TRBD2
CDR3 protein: CASSLKGLAGGPGELFF
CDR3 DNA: TGTGCCAGCAGTTTAAAGGGACTAGCGGGAGGCCCCGGGGAGCTGTTTTTT

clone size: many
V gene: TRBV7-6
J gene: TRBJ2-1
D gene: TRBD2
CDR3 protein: CASSRLAGVDEQFF
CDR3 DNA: TGTGCCAGCAGCCGGTTAGCGGGAGTGGATGAGCAGTTCTTC

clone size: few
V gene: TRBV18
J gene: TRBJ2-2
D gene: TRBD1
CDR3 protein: CASRKTGITGELFF
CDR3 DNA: TGTGCCAGCCGAAAGACAGGGATCACCGGGGAGCTGTTTTTT

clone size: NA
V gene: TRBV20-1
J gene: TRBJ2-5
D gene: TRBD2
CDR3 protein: CSAPSGGSSRGETQYF
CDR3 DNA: TGCAGTGCCCCCTCGGGCGGGAGTAGTAGAGGAGAGACCCAGTACTTC

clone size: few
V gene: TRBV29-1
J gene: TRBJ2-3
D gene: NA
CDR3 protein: CSVEDVKATDTQYF
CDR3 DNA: TGCAGCGTTGAAGATGTCAAAGCCACAGATACGCAGTATTTT

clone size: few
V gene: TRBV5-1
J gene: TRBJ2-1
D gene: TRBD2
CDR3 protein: CASYSGYNEQFF
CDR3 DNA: TGCGCCAGCTATAGCGGGTACAATGAGCAGTTCTTC

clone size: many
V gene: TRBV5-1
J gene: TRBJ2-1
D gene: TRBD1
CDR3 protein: CASSQDRGGGYNEQFF
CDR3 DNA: TGCGCCAGCAGCCAAGACAGGGGAGGCGGCTACAATGAGCAGTTCTTC

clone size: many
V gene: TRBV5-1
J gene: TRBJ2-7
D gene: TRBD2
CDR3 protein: CASSLIRLAGAGLYYEQYF
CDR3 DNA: TGCGCCAGCAGCTTGATCCGACTAGCGGGAGCGGGGTTATACTACGAGCAGTACTTC

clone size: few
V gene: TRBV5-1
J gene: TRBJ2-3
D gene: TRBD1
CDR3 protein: CASSPDGAGGNYF
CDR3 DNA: TGCGCCAGCAGCCCGGATGGAGCAGGGGGCAATTATTTT

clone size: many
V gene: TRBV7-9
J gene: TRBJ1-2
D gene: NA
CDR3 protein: CASSFREGDGYTF
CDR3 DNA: TGTGCCAGCAGCTTCCGAGAAGGGGACGGCTACACCTTC

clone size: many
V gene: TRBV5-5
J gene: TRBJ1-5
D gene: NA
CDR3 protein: CASSLDRREGLGQPQHF
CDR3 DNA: TGTGCCAGCAGCTTGGATCGGAGGGAGGGGTTGGGTCAGCCCCAGCATTTT

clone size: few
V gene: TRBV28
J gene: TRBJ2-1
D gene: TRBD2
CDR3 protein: CASSFSGSLYNEQFF
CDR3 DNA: TGTGCCAGCAGTTTTAGCGGGAGCCTTTACAATGAGCAGTTCTTC

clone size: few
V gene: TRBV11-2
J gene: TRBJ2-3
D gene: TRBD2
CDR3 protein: CANPSGLAGVLRADTQYF
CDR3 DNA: TGTGCCAACCCGTCGGGACTAGCGGGAGTCTTGAGGGCAGATACGCAGTATTTT

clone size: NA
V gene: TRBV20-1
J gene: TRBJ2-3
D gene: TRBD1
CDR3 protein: CSPTGGVTDTQYF
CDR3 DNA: TGCAGTCCGACAGGGGGCGTTACAGATACGCAGTATTTT

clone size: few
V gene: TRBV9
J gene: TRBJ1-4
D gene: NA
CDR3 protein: CASSGGTGLLEKLFF
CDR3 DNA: TGTGCCAGCAGCGGGGGAACAGGGCTGCTGGAAAAACTGTTTTTT

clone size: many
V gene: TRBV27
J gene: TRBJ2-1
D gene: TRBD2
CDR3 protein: CASSTSATQQYNEQFF
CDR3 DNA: TGTGCCAGCAGTACTAGCGCGACACAACAATACAATGAGCAGTTCTTC

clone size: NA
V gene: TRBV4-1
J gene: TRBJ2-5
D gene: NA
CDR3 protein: CASSHLPGKETQYF
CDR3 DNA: TGCGCCAGCAGCCATCTACCGGGAAAAGAGACCCAGTACTTC

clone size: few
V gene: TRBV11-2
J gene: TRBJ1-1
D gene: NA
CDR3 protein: CASSLGSGVAFF
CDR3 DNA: TGTGCCAGCAGCTTAGGTTCAGGGGTAGCTTTCTTT

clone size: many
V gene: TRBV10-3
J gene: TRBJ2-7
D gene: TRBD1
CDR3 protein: CAGGQSSYEQYF
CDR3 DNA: TGTGCCGGGGGACAGAGCTCCTACGAGCAGTACTTC

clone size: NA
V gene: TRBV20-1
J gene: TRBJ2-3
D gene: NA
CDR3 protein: CSAVIADTQYF
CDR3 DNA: TGCAGTGCAGTAATAGCGGATACGCAGTATTTT

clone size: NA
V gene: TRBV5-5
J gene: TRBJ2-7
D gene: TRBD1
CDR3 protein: CAGSLNRGHEQYF
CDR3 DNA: TGTGCCGGCAGCTTGAACAGGGGGCACGAGCAGTACTTC

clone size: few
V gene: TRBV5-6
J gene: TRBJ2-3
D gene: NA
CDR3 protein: CASSLYGDPSTDTQYF
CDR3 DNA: TGTGCCAGCAGCTTGTACGGGGACCCTAGCACAGATACGCAGTATTTT

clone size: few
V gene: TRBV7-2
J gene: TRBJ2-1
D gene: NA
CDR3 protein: CALHLGNNEQFF
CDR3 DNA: TGTGCGTTACATCTGGGAAACAATGAGCAGTTCTTC

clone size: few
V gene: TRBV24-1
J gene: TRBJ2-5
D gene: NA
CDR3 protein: CATSDLIRGGETQYF
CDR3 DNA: TGTGCCACCAGTGATTTGATCAGGGGGGGAGAGACCCAGTACTTC

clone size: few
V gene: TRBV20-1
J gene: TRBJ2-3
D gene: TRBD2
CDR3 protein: CSARLPRLADSADTQYF
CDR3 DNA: TGCAGTGCTAGACTACCCCGACTAGCGGATAGCGCAGATACGCAGTATTTT

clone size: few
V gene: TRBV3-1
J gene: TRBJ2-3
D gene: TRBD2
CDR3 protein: CASSQEWGSALRAGGITDTQYF
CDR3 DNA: TGTGCCAGCAGCCAAGAGTGGGGAAGCGCTCTTAGAGCGGGAGGAATCACAGATACGCAGTATTTT

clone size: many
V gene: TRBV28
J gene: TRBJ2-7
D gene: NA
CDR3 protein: CASFLQDPYEQYF
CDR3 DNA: TGTGCCAGCTTCCTCCAAGATCCCTACGAGCAGTACTTC

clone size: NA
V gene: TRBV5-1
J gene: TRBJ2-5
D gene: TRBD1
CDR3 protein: CASSRERQGRETQYF
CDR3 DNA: TGCGCCAGCAGCCGAGAAAGACAGGGTCGGGAGACCCAGTACTTC

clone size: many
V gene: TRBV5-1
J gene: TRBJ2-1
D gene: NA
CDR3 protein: CASSLVGGGLSYNEQFF
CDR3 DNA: TGCGCCAGCAGCTTGGTAGGGGGGGGATTGTCCTACAATGAGCAGTTCTTC

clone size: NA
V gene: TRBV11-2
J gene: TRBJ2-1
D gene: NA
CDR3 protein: CASSREPGPLRDEQFF
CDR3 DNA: TGTGCCAGCAGCCGAGAGCCGGGACCCCTCCGGGATGAGCAGTTCTTC

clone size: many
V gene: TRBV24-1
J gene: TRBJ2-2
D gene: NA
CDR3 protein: CATSDLTKNTGELFF
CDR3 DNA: TGTGCCACCAGTGACCTGACAAAGAACACCGGGGAGCTGTTTTTT

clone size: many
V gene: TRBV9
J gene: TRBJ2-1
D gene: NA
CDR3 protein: CASSVAENEQFF
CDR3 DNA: TGTGCCAGCAGCGTAGCGGAGAATGAGCAGTTCTTC

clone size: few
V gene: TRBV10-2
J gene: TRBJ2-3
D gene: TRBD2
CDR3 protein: CASSVGTSGYSTDTQYF
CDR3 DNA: TGCGCCAGCAGTGTTGGGACTAGCGGCTATAGCACAGATACGCAGTATTTT

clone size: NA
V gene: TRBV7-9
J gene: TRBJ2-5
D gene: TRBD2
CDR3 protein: CASSLARSGRQETQYF
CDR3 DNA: TGTGCCAGCAGCTTAGCGCGGAGCGGGAGGCAAGAGACCCAGTACTTC

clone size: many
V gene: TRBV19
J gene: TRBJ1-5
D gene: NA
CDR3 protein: CASSPRIQPQHF
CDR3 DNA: TGTGCCAGTAGTCCCAGGATTCAGCCCCAGCATTTT

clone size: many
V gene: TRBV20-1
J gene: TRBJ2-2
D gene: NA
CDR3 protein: CSARTYTGELFF
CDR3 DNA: TGCAGTGCTCGGACATATACCGGGGAGCTGTTTTTT

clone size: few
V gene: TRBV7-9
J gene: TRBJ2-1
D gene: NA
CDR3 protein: CASSLSGGGNEQFF
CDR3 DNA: TGTGCCAGCAGCTTAAGCGGTGGCGGTAATGAGCAGTTCTTC

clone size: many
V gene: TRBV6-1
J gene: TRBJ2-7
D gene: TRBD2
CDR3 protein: CASSPLAGVLTYEQYF
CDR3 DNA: TGTGCCAGCAGCCCCCTAGCGGGGGTTCTCACCTACGAGCAGTACTTC

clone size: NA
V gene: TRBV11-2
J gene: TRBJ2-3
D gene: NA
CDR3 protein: CASSSRQERPDTQYF
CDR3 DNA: TGTGCCAGCAGCTCAAGACAGGAGAGACCAGATACGCAGTATTTT

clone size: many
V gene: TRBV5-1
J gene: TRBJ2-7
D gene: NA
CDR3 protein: CASSLTAEVYEQYF
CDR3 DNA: TGCGCCAGCAGCTTGACGGCAGAGGTCTACGAGCAGTACTTC

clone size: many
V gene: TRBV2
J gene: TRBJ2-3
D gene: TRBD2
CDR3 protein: CASKLSGRGDTQYF
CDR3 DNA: TGTGCCAGCAAATTAAGCGGGAGAGGTGATACGCAGTATTTT

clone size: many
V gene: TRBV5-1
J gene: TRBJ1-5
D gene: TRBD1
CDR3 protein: CASSRGTGDYRNQPQHF
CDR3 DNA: TGCGCCAGCAGCCGGGGGACAGGTGATTATCGCAATCAGCCCCAGCATTTT

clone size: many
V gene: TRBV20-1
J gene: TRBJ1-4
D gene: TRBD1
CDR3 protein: CSASSQGVEKLFF
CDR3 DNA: TGCAGTGCTAGTTCTCAGGGGGTTGAAAAACTGTTTTTT

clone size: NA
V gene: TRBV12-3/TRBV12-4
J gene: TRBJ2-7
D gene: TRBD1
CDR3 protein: CASKPGQGAYEQYF
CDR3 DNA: TGTGCCAGCAAACCCGGACAGGGGGCGTACGAGCAGTACTTC